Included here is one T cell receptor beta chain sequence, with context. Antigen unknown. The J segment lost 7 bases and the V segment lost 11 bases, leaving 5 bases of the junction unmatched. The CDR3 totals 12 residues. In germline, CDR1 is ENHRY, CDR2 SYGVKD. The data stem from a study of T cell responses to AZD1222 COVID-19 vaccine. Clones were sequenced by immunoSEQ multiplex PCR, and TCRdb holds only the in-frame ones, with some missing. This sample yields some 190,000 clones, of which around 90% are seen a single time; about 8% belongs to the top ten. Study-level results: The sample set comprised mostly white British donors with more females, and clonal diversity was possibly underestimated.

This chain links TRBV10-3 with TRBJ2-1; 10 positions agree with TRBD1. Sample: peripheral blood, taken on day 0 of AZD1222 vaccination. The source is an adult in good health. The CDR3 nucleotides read TGTGCCGTGACAGGGGGCGAGAATGAGCAGTTCTTC. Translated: CAVTGGENEQFF.